These 2 T cell receptor beta chains came from one sample sequenced in a study of PD-L1 blockade in urothelial cancer. As for time point: pretreatment peripheral blood. This table comes from immunoSEQ multiplex PCR, and its TCRdb copy is limited to in-frame clones, with some not included. Of 15,000 to 20,000 clones in the sample, 70% to 90% are singletons; the top ten hold roughly an eighth. The material was PBMCs, obtained around atezolizumab (anti-PD-L1) treatment. Every receptor here comes from a man between 65 and 85 years old with urothelial cancer.

The rearrangement uses TRBV2 and TRBJ2-5; TRBD2 might be the D (6 bases). CDR1 is SNHLY and CDR2 is FYNNEI in the germline V gene. Trimming shortened V by 9 bases and J by 4 bases, and 24 bases separated the two germline ends. CDR3 length: 16 amino acids. The chain's CDR3 is CASHGLVGGGGETQYF. In nucleotides, the CDR3 is TGTGCCAGTCACGGCCTTGTCGGGGGAGGAGGAGAGACCCAGTACTTC.

The chain has TRBV7-9 and TRBJ1-1; D is unclear. CDR3 size: 17 residues. Germline V gives CDR1 SEHNR, CDR2 FQNEAQ (reference sequence). V dropped 3 bases and J dropped 4 bases, with 21 bases sitting between them. Written as DNA, the CDR3 is TGTGCCAGCAGCTTCAGTGGTACAGCTCCTCGGGGCACTGAAGCTTTCTTT. As protein: CASSFSGTAPRGTEAFF.